This T cell receptor beta chain was recorded in a study of T cell responses to AZD1222 COVID-19 vaccine. Study results and limitations: The donor cohort was predominantly white British with a female majority, and clonal diversity may have been underestimated. Repertoire sampling happened only post peak T cell response. The CD4 TCRs associated with vaccination extended across spike and predominated at 160-218 and 743-854.

Libraries were prepared by immunoSEQ multiplex PCR; TCRdb keeps only in-frame clonotypes and omits some of them. The sample has 80,000 or so clones, 82% seen once. Germline CDR1 is LGHNA and CDR2 is YSLEER. CDR3 length: 16 amino acids. Trimming stripped 2 bases from V and 1 base from J, with 11 bases between. In the case of this clone: Its cognate antigen is unknown.

This material consisted of peripheral blood, taken on day 0 of AZD1222 vaccination. This TCR was sampled from an adult in good health. The rearrangement joins TRBV4-3 to TRBJ1-4, with D possibly TRBD1 on 6 matching bases. In DNA form, the CDR3 reads TGCGCCAGCAGCCAATTCCAGGGGCTAACTAATGAAAAACTGTTTTTT. It codes for CASSQFQGLTNEKLFF.